This TCR beta chain appears in the sequencing data of a study of T cells in Graves' hyperthyroidism and ophthalmopathy. Authors of the study amplified TCR beta CDR3 regions from RNA transcripts. Researchers ran a first-round RT-PCR on the TCR CDR3 using the HTBI primer set. TCRdb fed the multiplex PCR reads into MiXCR, producing one record per CDR3 protein. Among approximately 250,000 distinct CDR3 sequences listed, more than 20% were seen once. This clonotype has at least ten counts. The sample consisted of blood. This receptor was obtained from a woman aged 40 to 50 with Graves' ophthalmopathy.

CDR3 in amino acids: CSASPGLGTETQYF. CDR3 coding DNA: TGCAGTGCTAGTCCGGGGCTAGGGACAGAGACCCAGTACTTC. The chain couples TRBV20-1 to TRBJ2-5, with D tentatively TRBD1 or TRBD2 (5 bases each). CDR1 is DFQATT, CDR2 SNEGSKA, per germline (reference sequence). The CDR3 is 14 residues long. Trimming cost V 3 bases and J 4 bases, with 15 bases left between them.